This T cell receptor (beta chain) was found in a study of shared clonotypes between healthy human individuals. Germline CDR1 and CDR2: SQVTM and ANQGSEA. Trimming removed 5 bases at V and 7 bases at J, with 12 bases between. This CDR3 comprises 12 residues. Sequencing was performed with immunoSEQ multiplex PCR; in TCRdb, only in-frame clones are kept and a portion is missing. Seen here are approximately 2.4 million clones, 95% observed once, and the top ten hold approximately 0.13%. This clonotype was obtained from a man younger than 35 in good health. The specimen was naive CD4+ T cells sorted from blood. Subset in this sample: CD45RA+ positively selected. The rearrangement links TRBV29-1 to TRBJ2-1, with TRBD2 as a possible D gene (7 bases). CDR3 sequence reads: CSVRGATNEQFF. As DNA, the CDR3 is TGCAGCGTTCGGGGGGCTACAAATGAGCAGTTCTTC.